Listed here are 5 T cell receptor beta chains from one sample, sequenced in a study of spatial heterogeneity in lung cancer. Study-level findings and limits: Expanded intratumoral alpha and beta TCR counts tracked tumor mutation counts.

TCRdb re-called the 5' RACE reads with MiXCR, one entry per CDR3 protein. The repertoire holds 8,000 to 9,500 distinct CDR3 sequences, with over 3.5% as singletons. These receptors lack a known antigen. The time point denotes: sample taken at primary tumor resection. This material consisted of lung tumor tissue, taken at surgery. All receptors come from a female donor with early-stage non-small cell lung cancer.

This clonotype was counted at least ten times. The chain links TRBV5-1 to TRBJ1-1, with D maybe TRBD1 (6 bases). This CDR3 spans 14 amino acids. Germline V lookup: CDR1 SGHRS, CDR2 YFSETQ. V was cut by 4 bases and J by 5 bases, with 15 bases left in between. The CDR3 is CASSLQVQGTEAFF. CDR3 nucleotide sequence: TGCGCCAGCAGCCTACAAGTCCAGGGGACTGAAGCTTTCTTT. Variable domain in full (rest from reference TRBV5-1 and TRBJ1-1): KAGVTQTPRYLIKTRGQQVTLSCSPISGHRSVSWYQQTPGQGLQFLFEYFSETQRNKGNFPGRFSGRQFSNSRSEMNVSTLELGDSALYLCASSLQVQGTEAFFGQGTRLTVV.

This clonotype has ten or more counts. The J gene is TRBJ2-7, the V gene TRBV7-9; a possible D gene is TRBD2 (6 bases). This CDR3 is built from 15 residues. The germline gives CDR1 SEHNR, CDR2 FQNEAQ (reference sequence). V lost 1 base, J lost 1 base, and 11 bases lay in between. The CDR3 region has the DNA TGTGCCAGCAGCTTAGGACTAGATCGGTCCTACGAGCAGTACTTC. Translated, it gives CASSLGLDRSYEQYF.

By sample share, this clonotype is medium-sized. V usage is TRBV20-1 and J usage is TRBJ2-3; no definite D call. Between the trimmed V and J ends, which lost 5 bases and 4 bases, there was a span of 10 bases. There are 12 residues in the CDR3. Germline V CDR1 and CDR2: DFQATT, SNEGSKA (reference sequence). CDR3 in DNA: TGCAGTGCTCAGCAGCACCCAGATACGCAGTATTTT. Translating gives CSAQQHPDTQYF.

This clonotype was found many times. The chain combines TRBV7-2 with TRBJ2-1; 8 positions match TRBD2. This CDR3 contains 12 residues. CDR1 SGHTA and CDR2 FQGNSA come from the germline V gene. V trimming: 6 bases; J trimming: 12 bases; junction bases outside the gene matches: 7. The CDR3 is CASSPPGLVQFF. CDR3 coding DNA: TGTGCCAGCAGTCCACCGGGACTAGTGCAGTTCTTC. The whole variable domain, remainder taken from reference TRBV7-2 and TRBJ2-1, is GAGVSQSPSNKVTEKGKDVELRCDPISGHTALYWYRQSLGQGLEFLIYFQGNSAPDKSGLPSDRFSAERTGGSVSTLTIQRTQQEDSAVYLCASSPPGLVQFFGPGTRLTVL.

Ten or more counts support this clonotype. The chain carries TRBV6-1 and TRBJ2-3; D unresolved. The CDR3 is 11 residues long. CDR1 is MNHNS, CDR2 SASEGT, per germline. The V end was cut by 5 bases, the J end by 3 bases, with 3 bases between. For the CDR3, the DNA is TGTGCCAGCAGTAGGACAGATACGCAGTATTTT. Protein: CASSRTDTQYF.